The entry below gives a single T cell receptor beta chain sequence along with its context. Germline V gene sequence: CDR1 SGHAT, CDR2 FQNNGV. CDR3 length: 14 amino acids. V lost 5 bases and J lost 6, with 13 bases in between. These data originate in a study of CD8 T cells in ankylosing spondylitis. TCRdb called the 5' RACE reads again in MiXCR, with one record for every CDR3 protein. The table has 200,000 or so distinct CDR3 sequences, 10% to 15% seen once. Specimen: blood, either unsorted or a sorted T cell fraction (not recorded which). The chain recombines TRBV11-2 with TRBJ1-4; D gene unclear. The receptor comes from a female donor with ankylosing spondylitis or in good health (not recorded which). The CDR3, as DNA: TGTGCCAGCAGCGCCAGGAATGTAGATGAAAAACTGTTTTTT. Residues: CASSARNVDEKLFF.